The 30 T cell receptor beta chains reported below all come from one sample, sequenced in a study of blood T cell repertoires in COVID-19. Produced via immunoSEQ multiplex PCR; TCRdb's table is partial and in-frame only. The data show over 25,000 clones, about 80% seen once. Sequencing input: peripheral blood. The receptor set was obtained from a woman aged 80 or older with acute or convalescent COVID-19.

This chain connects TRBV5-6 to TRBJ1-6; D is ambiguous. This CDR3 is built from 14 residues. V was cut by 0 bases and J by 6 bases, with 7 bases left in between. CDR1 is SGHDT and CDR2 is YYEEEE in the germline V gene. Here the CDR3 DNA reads TGTGCCAGCAGCTTGGCCGGGAGTAATTCACCCCTCCACTTT. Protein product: CASSLAGSNSPLHF.

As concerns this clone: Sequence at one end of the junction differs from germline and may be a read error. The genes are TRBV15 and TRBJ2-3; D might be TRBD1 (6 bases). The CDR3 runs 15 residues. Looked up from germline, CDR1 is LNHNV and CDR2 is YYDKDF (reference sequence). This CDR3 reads CATSRGLGATDTQYF. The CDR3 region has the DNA TGTGCCACCAGTAGAGGGTTGGGGGCCACAGATACGCAGTATTTT.

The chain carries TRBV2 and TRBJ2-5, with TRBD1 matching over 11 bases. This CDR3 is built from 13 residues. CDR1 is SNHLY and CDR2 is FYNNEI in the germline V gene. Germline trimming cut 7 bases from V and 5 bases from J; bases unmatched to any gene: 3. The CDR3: CASIGDRGETQYF. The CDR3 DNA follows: TGTGCCAGCATAGGGGACAGGGGGGAGACCCAGTACTTC.

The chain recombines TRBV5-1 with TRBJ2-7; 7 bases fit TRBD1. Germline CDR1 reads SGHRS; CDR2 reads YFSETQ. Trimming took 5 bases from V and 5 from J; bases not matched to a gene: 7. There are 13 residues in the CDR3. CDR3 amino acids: CASRADRAHEQYF. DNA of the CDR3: TGCGCCAGCAGAGCTGACAGGGCCCACGAGCAGTACTTC.

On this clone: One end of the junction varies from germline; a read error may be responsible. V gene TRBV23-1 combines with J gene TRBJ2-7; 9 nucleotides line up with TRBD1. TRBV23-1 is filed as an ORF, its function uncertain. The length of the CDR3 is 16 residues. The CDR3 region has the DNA TGCGCCAGCAGCCAATTTCCGGGACAGGGCGTATACGAGCAGTACTTC. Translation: CASSQFPGQGVYEQYF.

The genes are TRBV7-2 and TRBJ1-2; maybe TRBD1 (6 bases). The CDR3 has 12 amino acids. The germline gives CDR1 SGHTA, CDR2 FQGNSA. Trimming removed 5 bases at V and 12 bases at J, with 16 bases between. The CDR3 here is CASSQGQTWDTF. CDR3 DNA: TGTGCCAGCAGCCAGGGACAAACCTGGGACACCTTC.

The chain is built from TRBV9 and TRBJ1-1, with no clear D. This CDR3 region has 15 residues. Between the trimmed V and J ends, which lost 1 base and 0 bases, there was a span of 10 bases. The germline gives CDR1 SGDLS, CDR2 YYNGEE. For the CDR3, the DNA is TGTGCCAGCAGCGTATCGGAACAGATGAACACTGAAGCTTTCTTT. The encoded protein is CASSVSEQMNTEAFF.

The CDR3 DNA follows: TGTGCCAGCAGTTTATTGCCAGCTAACTATGGCTACACCTTC. This gives the protein CASSLLPANYGYTF. V is TRBV28 and J is TRBJ1-2; no definite D call. The germline CDR1 and CDR2 sequences are MDHEN and SYDVKM. The V gene lost 1 base and the J gene lost 0 bases, with 6 bases spanning the gap. The CDR3 is 14 amino acids.

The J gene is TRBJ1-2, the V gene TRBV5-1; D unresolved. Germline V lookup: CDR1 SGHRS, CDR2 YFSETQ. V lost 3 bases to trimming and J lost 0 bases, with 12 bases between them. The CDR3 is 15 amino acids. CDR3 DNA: TGCGCCAGCAGCTACACAAGTGGAGCTAACTATGGCTACACCTTC. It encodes CASSYTSGANYGYTF.

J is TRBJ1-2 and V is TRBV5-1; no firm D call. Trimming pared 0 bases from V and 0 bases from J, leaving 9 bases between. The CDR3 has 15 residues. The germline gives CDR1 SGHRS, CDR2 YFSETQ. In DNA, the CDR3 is TGCGCCAGCAGCTTGGAACCCAACTCTAACTATGGCTACACCTTC. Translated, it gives CASSLEPNSNYGYTF.

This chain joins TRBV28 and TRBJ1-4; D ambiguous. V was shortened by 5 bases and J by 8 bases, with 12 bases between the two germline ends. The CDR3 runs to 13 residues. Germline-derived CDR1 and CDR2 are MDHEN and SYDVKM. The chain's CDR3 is CASSGEGSEKLFF. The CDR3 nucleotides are TGTGCCAGCAGTGGAGAGGGTAGCGAAAAACTGTTTTTT.

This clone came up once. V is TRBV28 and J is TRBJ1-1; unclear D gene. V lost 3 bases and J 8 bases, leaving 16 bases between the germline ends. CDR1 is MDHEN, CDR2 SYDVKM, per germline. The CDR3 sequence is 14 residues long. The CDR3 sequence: CASSLRRERMEAFF. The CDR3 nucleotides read TGTGCCAGCAGTTTGAGGAGGGAACGGATGGAAGCTTTCTTT.

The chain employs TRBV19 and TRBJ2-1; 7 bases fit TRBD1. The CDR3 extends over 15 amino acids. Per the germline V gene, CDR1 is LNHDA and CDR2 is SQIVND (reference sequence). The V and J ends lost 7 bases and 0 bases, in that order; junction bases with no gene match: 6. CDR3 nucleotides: TGTGCCAGTAAGTCGGACAGGAGCTCCTACAATGAGCAGTTCTTC. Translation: CASKSDRSSYNEQFF.

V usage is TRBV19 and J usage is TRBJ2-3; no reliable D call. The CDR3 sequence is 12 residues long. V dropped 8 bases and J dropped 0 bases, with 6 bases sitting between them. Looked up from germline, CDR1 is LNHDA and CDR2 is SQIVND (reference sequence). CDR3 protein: CASPVSTDTQYF. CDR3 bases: TGTGCCAGTCCCGTTAGCACAGATACGCAGTATTTT.

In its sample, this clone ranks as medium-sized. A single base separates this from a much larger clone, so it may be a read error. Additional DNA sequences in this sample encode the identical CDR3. CDR3 amino acids: CASSIGGSYEQYF. The CDR3 nucleotides are TGTGCCAGTAGTATCGGGGGATCCTACGAGCAGTACTTC. The chain employs TRBV19 and TRBJ2-7; D possibly corresponds to TRBD2 (6 bases). CDR1 and CDR2 from the germline V gene are LNHDA and SQIVND (reference sequence). This CDR3 has 13 amino acids. V was cut by 3 bases and J by 1 base, with 7 bases left in between.

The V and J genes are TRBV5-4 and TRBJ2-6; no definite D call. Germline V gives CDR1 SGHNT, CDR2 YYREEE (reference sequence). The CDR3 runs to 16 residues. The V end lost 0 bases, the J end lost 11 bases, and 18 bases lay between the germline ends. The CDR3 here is CASSLDPAYSQDVLTF. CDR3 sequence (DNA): TGTGCCAGCAGCTTGGATCCGGCATATTCGCAGGACGTCCTGACTTTC.

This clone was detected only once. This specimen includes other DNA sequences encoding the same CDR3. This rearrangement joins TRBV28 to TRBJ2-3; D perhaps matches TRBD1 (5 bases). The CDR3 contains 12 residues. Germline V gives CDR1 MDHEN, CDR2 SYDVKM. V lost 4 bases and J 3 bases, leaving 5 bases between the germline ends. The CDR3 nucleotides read TGTGCCAGCAGTTCAGGGACAGATACGCAGTATTTT. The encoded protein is CASSSGTDTQYF.

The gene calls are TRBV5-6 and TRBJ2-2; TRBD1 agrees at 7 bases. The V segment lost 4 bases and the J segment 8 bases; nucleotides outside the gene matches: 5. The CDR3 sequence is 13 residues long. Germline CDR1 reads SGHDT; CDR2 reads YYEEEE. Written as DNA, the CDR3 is TGTGCCAGCAGCCGGACAGGCGGTGGGGAGCTGTTTTTT. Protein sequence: CASSRTGGGELFF.

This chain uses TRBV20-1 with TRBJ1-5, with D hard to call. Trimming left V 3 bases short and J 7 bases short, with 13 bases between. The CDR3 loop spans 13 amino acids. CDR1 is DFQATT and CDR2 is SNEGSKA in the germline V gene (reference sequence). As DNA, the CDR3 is TGCAGTGCTAGTAGACGGGAGAGGCAGCCCCAGCATTTT. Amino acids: CSASRRERQPQHF.

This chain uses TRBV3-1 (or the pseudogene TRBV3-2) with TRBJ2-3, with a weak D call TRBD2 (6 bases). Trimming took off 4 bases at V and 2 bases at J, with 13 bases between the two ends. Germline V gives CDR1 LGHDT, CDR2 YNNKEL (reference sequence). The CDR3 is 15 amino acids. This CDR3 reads CASSPRRGSTDTQYF. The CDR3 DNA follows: TGTGCCAGCAGCCCGAGGCGGGGATCCACAGATACGCAGTATTTT.

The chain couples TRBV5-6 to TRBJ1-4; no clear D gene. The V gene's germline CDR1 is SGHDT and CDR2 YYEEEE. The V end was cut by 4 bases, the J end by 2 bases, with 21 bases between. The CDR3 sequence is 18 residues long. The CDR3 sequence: CASSPRRSGLGTNEKLFF. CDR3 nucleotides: TGTGCCAGCAGCCCCCGAAGATCCGGGTTAGGCACTAATGAAAAACTGTTTTTT.

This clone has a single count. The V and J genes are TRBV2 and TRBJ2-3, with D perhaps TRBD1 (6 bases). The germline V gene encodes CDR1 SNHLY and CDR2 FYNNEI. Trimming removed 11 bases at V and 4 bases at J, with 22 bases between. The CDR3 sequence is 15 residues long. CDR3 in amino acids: CAAAPGGGRADTQYF. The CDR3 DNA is TGTGCCGCCGCCCCGGGTGGGGGCCGGGCAGATACGCAGTATTTT.

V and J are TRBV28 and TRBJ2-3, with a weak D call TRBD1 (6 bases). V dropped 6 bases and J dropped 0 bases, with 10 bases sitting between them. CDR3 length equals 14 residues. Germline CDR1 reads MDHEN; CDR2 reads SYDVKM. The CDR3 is CASSPGQSTDTQYF. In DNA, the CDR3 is TGTGCCAGCAGCCCTGGACAGAGCACAGATACGCAGTATTTT. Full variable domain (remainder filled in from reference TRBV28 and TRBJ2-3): DVKVTQSSRYLVKRTGEKVFLECVQDMDHENMFWYRQDPGLGLRLIYFSYDVKMKEKGDIPEGYSVSREKKERFSLILESASTNQTSMYLCASSPGQSTDTQYFGPGTRLTVL.

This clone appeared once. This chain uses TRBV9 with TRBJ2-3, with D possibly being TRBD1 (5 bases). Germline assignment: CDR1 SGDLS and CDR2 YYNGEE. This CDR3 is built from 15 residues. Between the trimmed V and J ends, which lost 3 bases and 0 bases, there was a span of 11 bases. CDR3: CASSAGPSSTDTQYF. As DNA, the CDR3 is TGTGCCAGCAGCGCAGGGCCCTCAAGCACAGATACGCAGTATTTT.

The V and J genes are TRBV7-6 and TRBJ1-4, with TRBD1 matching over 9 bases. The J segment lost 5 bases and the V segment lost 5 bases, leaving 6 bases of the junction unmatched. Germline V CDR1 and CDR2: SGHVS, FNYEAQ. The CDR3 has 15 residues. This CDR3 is CASSATGTGNEKLFF. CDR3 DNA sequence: TGTGCCAGCAGCGCCACCGGGACAGGGAATGAAAAACTGTTTTTT.

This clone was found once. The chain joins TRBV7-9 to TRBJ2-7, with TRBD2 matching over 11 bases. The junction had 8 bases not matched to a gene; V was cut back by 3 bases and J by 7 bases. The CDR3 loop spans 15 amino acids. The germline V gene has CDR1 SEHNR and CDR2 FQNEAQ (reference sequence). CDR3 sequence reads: CASSFGSGGAQEQYF. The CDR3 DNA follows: TGTGCCAGCAGCTTTGGTAGCGGGGGGGCACAAGAGCAGTACTTC.

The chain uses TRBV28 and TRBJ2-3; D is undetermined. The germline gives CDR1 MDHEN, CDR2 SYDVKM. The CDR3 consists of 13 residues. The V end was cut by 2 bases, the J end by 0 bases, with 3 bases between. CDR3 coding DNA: TGTGCCAGCAGTTTAACTAGCACAGATACGCAGTATTTT. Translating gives CASSLTSTDTQYF. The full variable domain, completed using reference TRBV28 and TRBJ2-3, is DVKVTQSSRYLVKRTGEKVFLECVQDMDHENMFWYRQDPGLGLRLIYFSYDVKMKEKGDIPEGYSVSREKKERFSLILESASTNQTSMYLCASSLTSTDTQYFGPGTRLTVL.

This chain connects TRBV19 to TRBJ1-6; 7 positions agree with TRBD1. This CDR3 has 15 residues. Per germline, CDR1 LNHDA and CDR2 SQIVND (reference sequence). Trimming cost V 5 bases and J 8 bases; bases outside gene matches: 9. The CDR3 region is CASSASDRTDSPLHF. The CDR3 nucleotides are TGTGCCAGTAGTGCTTCGGACAGGACGGATTCACCCCTCCACTTT.

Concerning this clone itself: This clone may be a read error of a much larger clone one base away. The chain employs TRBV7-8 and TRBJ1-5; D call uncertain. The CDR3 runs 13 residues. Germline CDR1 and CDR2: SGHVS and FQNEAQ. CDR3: CVSANGQDQPQHF. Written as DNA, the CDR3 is TGTGTCAGCGCCAATGGCCAGGATCAGCCCCAGCATTTT. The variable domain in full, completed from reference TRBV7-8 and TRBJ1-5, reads GAGVSQSPRYKVAKRGQDVALRCDPISGHVSLFWYQQALGQGPEFLTYFQNEAQLDKSGLPSDRFFAERPEGSVSTLKIQRTQQEDSAVYLCVSANGQDQPQHFGDGTRLSIL.

In DNA, the CDR3 is TGTGCCAGCAGCACAAGCAAGGGGCCCGCTGGGGAGCTGTTTTTT. It specifies CASSTSKGPAGELFF. This chain links TRBV6-2 or TRBV6-3 with TRBJ2-2; weak D call: TRBD1 (5 bases). This CDR3 has 15 amino acids. Looked up from germline, CDR1 is MNHEY and CDR2 is SVGEGT. V lost 6 bases and J 8 bases, leaving 19 bases between the germline ends.